This T cell receptor beta chain derives from a study of T-cell reconstitution after alpha-beta-depleted transplantation in children listed by TCRdb under 2016. Background on the whole study: Using TCR repertoire profiling, the study followed T-cell immune reconstitution in a quantitative way in children after TCRalphabeta/CD19-depleted allogeneic hematopoietic cell transplantation.

This specimen's treatment or condition label, per the study, means: allogeneic hematopoietic cell transplantation with graft depleted of TCRalphabeta T cells and CD19 B cells. The transplant recipients were children given TCRalphabeta/CD19-depleted allogeneic hematopoietic cell grafts. Its CDR3 holds 16 amino acids, cysteine through phenylalanine. CDR3 DNA is the only sequence kept; it has 48 bases, read in frame from the first base. The germline V gene specifies MDHEN as CDR1 and SYDVKM as CDR2. The germline ends are 21 bases apart after V is trimmed by 2 bases and J by 8 bases. What the authors observed across the whole study: The high TCRbeta diversity at day 60 in some patients was ascribed to recipient T cells and intrathymic progenitors that had survived conditioning. Over subsequent months, a decline in hyperexpanded clone frequencies was noted, and after one year, T-cell counts and TCRbeta diversity were mostly ascribed to newly produced T cells. The apparently early recovery of alphabetaT-cell counts about two months after transplant reportedly depended on only several hundred rapidly expanded clones that came from non-depleted graft cells.

On this clonotype: Its binding antigen is unknown. No base quality values were provided; no much bigger clone lies one nucleotide off.

Libraries were constructed by PCR. Instrument on record: Illumina HiSeq 2500. TCR library preparation used molecular barcoding, with unique molecular identifiers applied to normalize quantification of the TCRbeta repertoire. Through fastp at Q25 and MiXCR, TCRdb rebuilt clones from the public reads, retaining in-frame beta chains. When rows share a CDR3 protein, they turn into one entry using the most common DNA and genes. The sample table lists about 590,000 distinct CDR3 sequences, 13% of them with a count of one. Around 2.2% of the sample is taken by the ten largest. Here the sequenced sample was PBMCs, mostly from graft donor cells, taken 360 days after TCRalphabeta/CD19-depleted stem cell transplant. The receptor's source is a male patient younger than 18 who had a stem cell transplant for acute myeloid leukemia, so the T cells may come from the graft donor. The rearranged chain carries TRBV28 and TRBJ1-2; the D region possibly corresponds to TRBD1 (6 bases align). The encoded CDR3 is CASSLISGQGYGGYTF. The DNA sequence is as follows: TGTGCCAGCAGTTTAATCTCGGGGCAGGGGTATGGAGGCTACACCTTC.